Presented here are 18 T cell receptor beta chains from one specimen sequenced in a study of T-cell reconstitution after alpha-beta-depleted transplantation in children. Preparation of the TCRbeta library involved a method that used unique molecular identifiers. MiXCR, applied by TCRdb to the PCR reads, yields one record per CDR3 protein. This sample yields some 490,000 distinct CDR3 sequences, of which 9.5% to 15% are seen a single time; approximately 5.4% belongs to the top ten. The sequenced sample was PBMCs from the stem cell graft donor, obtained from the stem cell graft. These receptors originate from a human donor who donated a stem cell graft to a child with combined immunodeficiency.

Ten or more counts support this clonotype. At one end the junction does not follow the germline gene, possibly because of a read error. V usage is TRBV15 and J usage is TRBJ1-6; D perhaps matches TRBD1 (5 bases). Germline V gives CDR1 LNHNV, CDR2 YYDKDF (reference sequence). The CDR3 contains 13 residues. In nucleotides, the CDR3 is TGTGCCACCAGCGGGAGGGCTTCGGGGACGTTCAACTTT. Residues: CATSGRASGTFNF.

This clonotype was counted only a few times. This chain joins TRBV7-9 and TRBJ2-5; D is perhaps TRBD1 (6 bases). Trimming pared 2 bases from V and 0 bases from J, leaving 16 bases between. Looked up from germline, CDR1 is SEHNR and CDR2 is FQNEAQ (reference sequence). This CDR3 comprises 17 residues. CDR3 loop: CASSLPRQAYYQETQYF. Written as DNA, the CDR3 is TGTGCCAGCAGCTTACCGCGACAGGCATACTACCAAGAGACCCAGTACTTC. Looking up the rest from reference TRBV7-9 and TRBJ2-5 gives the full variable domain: DTGVSQNPRHKITKRGQNVTFRCDPISEHNRLYWYRQTLGQGPEFLTYFQNEAQLEKSRLLSDRFSAERPKGSFSTLEIQRTEQGDSAMYLCASSLPRQAYYQETQYFGPGTRLLVL.

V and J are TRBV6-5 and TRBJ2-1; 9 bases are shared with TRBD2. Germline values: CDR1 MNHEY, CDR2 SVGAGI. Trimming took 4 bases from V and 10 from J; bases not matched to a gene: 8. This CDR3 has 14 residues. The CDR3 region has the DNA TGTGCCAGCAGTTTGGCGGGAGGGCCAGGGGAGCAGTTCTTC. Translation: CASSLAGGPGEQFF.

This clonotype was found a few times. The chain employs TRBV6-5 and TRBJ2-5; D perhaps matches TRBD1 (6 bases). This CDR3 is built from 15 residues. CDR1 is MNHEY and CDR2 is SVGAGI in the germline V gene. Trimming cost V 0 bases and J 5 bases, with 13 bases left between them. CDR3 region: CASSYSRGFGETQYF. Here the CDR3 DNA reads TGTGCCAGCAGTTACTCGAGGGGGTTTGGGGAGACCCAGTACTTC.

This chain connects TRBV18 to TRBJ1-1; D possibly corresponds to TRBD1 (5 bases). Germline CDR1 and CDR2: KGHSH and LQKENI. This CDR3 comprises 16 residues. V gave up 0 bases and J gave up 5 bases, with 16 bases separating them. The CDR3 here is CASSPPPGQGRTEAFF. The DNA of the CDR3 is TGTGCCAGCTCACCACCGCCAGGGCAGGGTCGGACTGAAGCTTTCTTT.

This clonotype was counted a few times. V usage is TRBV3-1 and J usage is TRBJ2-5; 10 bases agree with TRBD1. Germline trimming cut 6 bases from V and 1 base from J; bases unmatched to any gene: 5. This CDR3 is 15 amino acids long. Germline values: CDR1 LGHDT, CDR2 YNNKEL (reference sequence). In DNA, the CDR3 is TGTGCCAGCAGTCGGGACAGGGGATTCCAAGAGACCCAGTACTTC. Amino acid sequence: CASSRDRGFQETQYF.

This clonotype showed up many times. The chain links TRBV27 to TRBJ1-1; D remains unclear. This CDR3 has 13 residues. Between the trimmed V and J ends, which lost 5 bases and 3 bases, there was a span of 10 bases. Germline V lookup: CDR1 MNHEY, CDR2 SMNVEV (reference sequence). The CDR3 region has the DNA TGTGCCAGCAGTCCCATGGCTTACACTGAAGCTTTCTTT. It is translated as CASSPMAYTEAFF.

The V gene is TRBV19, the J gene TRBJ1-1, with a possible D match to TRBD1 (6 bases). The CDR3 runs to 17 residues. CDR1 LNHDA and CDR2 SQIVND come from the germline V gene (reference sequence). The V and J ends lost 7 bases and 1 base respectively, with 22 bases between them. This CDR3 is CASTPGVGELWNTEAFF. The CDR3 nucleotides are TGTGCCAGTACCCCAGGGGTAGGGGAATTGTGGAACACTGAAGCTTTCTTT.

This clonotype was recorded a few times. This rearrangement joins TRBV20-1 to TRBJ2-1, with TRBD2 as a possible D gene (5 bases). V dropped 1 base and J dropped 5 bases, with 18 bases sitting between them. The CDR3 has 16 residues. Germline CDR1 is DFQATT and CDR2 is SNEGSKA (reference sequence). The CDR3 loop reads CSARALLDWPDNEQFF. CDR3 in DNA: TGCAGTGCTAGAGCCCTTCTGGACTGGCCCGACAATGAGCAGTTCTTC.

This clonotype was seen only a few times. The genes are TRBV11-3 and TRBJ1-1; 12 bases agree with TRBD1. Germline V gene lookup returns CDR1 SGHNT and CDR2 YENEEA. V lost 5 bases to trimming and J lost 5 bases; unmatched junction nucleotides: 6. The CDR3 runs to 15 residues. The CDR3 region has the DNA TGTGCCAGCAGCACCTGGGACAGGGGGCAAACTGAAGCTTTCTTT. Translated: CASSTWDRGQTEAFF.

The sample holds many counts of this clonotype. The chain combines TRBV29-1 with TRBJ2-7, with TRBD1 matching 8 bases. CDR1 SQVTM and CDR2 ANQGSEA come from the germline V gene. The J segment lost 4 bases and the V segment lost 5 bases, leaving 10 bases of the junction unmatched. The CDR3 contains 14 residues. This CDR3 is CSVTNRDRQYEQYF. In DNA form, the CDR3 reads TGCAGCGTTACTAACCGGGACAGGCAGTACGAGCAGTACTTC.

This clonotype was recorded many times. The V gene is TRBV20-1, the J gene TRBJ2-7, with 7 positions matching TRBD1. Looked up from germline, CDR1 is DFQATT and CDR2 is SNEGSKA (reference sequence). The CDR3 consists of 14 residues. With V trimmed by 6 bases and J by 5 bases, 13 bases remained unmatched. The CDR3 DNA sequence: TGCAGTGCCGGTTTAGACAGGGTATACCACGAGCAGTACTTC. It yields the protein CSAGLDRVYHEQYF.

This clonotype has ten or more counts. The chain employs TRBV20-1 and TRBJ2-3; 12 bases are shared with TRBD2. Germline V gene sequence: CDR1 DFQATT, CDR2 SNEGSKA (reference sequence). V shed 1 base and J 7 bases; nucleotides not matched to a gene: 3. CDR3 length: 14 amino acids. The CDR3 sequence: CSARGTSGTNTQYF. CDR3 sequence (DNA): TGCAGTGCTAGAGGGACTAGCGGGACGAATACGCAGTATTTT.

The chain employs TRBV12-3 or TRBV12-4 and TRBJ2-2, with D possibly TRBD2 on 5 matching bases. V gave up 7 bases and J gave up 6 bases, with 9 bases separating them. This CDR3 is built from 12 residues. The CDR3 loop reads CASTPGSGELFF. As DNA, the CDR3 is TGTGCCAGCACCCCGGGATCCGGGGAGCTGTTTTTT.

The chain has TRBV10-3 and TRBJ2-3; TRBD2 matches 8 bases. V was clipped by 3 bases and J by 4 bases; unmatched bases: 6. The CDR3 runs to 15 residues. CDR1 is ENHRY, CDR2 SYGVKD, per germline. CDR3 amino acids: CAISELAEPPDTQYF. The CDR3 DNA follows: TGTGCCATCAGTGAACTAGCGGAGCCCCCAGATACGCAGTATTTT.

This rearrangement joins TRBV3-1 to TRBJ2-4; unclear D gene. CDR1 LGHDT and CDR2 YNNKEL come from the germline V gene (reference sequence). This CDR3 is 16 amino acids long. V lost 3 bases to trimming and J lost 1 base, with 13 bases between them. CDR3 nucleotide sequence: TGTGCCAGCAGCCATAACCCCGGAGAGGCCAAAAACATTCAGTACTTC. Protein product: CASSHNPGEAKNIQYF.

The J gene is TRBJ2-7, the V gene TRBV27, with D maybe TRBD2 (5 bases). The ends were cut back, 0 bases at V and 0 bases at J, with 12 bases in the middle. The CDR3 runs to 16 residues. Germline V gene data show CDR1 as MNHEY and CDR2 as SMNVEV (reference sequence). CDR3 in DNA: TGTGCCAGCAGTTTATCGGAGGCCATGAGCTCCTACGAGCAGTACTTC. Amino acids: CASSLSEAMSSYEQYF.

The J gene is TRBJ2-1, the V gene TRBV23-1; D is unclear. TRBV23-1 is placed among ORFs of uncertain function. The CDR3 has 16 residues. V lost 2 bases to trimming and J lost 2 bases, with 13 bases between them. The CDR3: CASSQVAEFAYNEQFF. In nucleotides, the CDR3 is TGCGCCAGCAGTCAAGTAGCAGAATTCGCCTACAATGAGCAGTTCTTC.